Given below is one T cell receptor (beta chain) in context. The data belong to a study of cytomegalovirus exposure and HLA in healthy donors. The CDR3 spans 15 residues. Trimming stripped 0 bases from V and 5 bases from J, with 13 bases between. Germline V gene sequence: CDR1 LNHNV, CDR2 YYDKDF (reference sequence). The study ran its PCR with 60 Vbeta and 13 Jbeta primers. The protocol was immunoSEQ multiplex PCR, while the TCRdb copy is restricted to in-frame clones and leaves out a portion. The repertoire holds about 160,000 clones, with around 68% as singletons. This chain links TRBV15 with TRBJ2-5; D remains unclear. The TCR comes from a woman between 40 and 50 years old in good health and CMV-seropositive. Sequences were obtained from PBMCs. CDR3 in DNA: TGTGCCACCAGCAGAGACAGGTTGTCACCGGAGACCCAGTACTTC. Amino acid sequence: CATSRDRLSPETQYF. The whole variable domain, filled in from reference TRBV15 and TRBJ2-5, reads DAMVIQNPRYQVTQFGKPVTLSCSQTLNHNVMYWYQQKSSQAPKLLFHYYDKDFNNEADTPDNFQSRRPNTSFCFLDIRSPGLGDTAMYLCATSRDRLSPETQYFGPGTRLLVL.